This passage covers 2 T cell receptor beta chains from one sample sequenced in a study of blood T cell repertoires in COVID-19. Produced via immunoSEQ multiplex PCR; TCRdb's table is partial and in-frame only. The data contain 270,000 or so clones, approximately 80% of them seen just once; the ten biggest clones take up under 3%. Input material: peripheral blood. The receptors were gathered from a woman between 55 and 75 years old with active or convalescent COVID-19.

This clone turned up a few times. The V call is TRBV9, the J call TRBJ2-5, with 9 bases matching TRBD1. Germline CDR1 and CDR2: SGDLS and YYNGEE. V shed 0 bases, J shed 5 bases, and the junction held 2 bases outside the gene matches. The CDR3 spans 14 residues. The CDR3 loop is CASSVGTGDETQYF. CDR3 in DNA: TGTGCCAGCAGCGTAGGGACAGGGGACGAGACCCAGTACTTC.

This chain joins TRBV5-4 and TRBJ1-2, with no clear D. This CDR3 contains 15 residues. V lost 4 bases and J lost 4, with 17 bases in between. Germline CDR1 is SGHNT and CDR2 is YYREEE (reference sequence). The CDR3 protein is CASSPPGGSGYGYTF. CDR3 sequence (DNA): TGTGCCAGCAGCCCGCCAGGAGGGAGCGGCTATGGCTACACCTTC.